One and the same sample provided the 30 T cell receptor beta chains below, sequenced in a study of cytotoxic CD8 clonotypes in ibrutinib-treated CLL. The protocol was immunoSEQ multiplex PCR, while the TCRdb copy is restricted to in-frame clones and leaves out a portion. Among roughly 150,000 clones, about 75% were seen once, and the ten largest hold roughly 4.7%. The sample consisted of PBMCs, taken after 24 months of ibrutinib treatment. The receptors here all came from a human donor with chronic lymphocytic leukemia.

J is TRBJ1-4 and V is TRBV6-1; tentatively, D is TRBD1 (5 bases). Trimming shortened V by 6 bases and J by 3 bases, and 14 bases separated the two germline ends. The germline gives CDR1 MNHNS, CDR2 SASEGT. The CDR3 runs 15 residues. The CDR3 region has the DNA TGTGCCAGCAGCCCCATGCGGGGGGCTAATGAAAAACTGTTTTTT. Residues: CASSPMRGANEKLFF.

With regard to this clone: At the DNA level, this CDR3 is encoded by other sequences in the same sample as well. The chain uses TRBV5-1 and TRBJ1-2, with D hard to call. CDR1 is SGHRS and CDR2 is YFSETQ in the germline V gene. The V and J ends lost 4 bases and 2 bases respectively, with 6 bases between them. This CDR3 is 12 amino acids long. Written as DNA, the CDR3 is TGCGCCAGCAGCCCGGACAACTATGGCTACACCTTC. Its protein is CASSPDNYGYTF.

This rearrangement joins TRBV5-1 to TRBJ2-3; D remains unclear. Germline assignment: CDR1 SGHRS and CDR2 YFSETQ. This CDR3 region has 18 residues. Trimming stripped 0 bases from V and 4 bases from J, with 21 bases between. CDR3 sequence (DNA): TGCGCCAGCAGCTTGGTGGGTAGGGCCCCACCACCGGCAGATACGCAGTATTTT. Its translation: CASSLVGRAPPPADTQYF.

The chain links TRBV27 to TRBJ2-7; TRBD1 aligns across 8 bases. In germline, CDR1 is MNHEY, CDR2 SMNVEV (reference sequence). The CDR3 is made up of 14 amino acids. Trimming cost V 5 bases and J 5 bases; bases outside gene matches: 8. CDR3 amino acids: CASSMDRVADEQYF. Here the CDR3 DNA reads TGTGCCAGCAGTATGGACAGGGTGGCCGACGAGCAGTACTTC.

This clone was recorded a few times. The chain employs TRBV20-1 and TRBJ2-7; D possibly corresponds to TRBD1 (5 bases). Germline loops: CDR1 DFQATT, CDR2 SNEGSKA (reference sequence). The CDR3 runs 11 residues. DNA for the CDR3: TGCAGGGCCAGGGACTCCTACGAGCAGTACTTC. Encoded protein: CRARDSYEQYF.

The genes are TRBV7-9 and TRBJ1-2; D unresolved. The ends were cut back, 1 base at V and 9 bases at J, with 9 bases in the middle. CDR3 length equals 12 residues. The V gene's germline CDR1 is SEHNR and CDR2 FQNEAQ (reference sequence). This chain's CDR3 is CASSLGGERYTF. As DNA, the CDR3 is TGTGCCAGCAGCTTAGGTGGAGAACGCTACACCTTC.

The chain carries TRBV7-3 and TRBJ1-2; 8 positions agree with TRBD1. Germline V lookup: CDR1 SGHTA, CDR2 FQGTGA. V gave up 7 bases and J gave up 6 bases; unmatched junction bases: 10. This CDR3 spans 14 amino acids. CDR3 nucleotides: TGTGCCAGCAACACGCAGTGGACAGGGAATGGCTACACCTTC. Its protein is CASNTQWTGNGYTF.

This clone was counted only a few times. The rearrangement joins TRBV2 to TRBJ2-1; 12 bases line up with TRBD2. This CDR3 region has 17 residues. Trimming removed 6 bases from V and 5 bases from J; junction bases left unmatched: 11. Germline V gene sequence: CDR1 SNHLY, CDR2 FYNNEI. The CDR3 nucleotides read TGTGCCAGCAGGCCGACCAAACTAGCGGGGGGCCACAATGAGCAGTTCTTC. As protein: CASRPTKLAGGHNEQFF.

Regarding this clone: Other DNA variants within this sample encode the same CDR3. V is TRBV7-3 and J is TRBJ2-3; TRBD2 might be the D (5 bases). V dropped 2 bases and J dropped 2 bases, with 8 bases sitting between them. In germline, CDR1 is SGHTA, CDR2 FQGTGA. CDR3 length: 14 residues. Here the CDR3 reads CASSLAGATDTQYF. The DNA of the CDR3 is TGTGCCAGCAGCTTAGCGGGTGCCACAGATACGCAGTATTTT.

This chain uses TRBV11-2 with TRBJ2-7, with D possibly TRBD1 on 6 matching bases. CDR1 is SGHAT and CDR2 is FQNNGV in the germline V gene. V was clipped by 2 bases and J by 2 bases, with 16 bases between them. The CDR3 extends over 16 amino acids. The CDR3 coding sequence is TGTGCCAGCAGCTTATCCCAGGGGCTCCCGACCTACGAGCAGTACTTC. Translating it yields CASSLSQGLPTYEQYF.

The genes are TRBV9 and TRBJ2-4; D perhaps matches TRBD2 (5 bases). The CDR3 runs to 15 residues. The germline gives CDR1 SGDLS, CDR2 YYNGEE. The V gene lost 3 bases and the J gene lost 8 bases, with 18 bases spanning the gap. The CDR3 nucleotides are TGTGCCAGCAGCGCGAACCCCACGGGGATGGACATTCAGTACTTC. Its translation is CASSANPTGMDIQYF. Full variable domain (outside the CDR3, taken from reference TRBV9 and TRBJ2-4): DSGVTQTPKHLITATGQRVTLRCSPRSGDLSVYWYQQSLDQGLQFLIQYYNGEERAKGNILERFSAQQFPDLHSELNLSSLELGDSALYFCASSANPTGMDIQYFGAGTRLSVL.

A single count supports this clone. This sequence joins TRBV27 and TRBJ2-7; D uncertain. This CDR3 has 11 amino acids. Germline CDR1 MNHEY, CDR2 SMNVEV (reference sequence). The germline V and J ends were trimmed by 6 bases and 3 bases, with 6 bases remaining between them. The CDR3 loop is CASRGFYEQYF. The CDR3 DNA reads TGTGCCAGCAGGGGGTTCTACGAGCAGTACTTC.

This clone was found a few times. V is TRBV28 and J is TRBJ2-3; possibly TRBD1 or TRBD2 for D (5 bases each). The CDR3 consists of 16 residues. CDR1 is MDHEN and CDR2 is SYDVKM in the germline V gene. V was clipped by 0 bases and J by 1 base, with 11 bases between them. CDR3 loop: CASSLWGVGGTDTQYF. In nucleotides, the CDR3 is TGTGCCAGCAGTTTATGGGGTGTGGGGGGCACAGATACGCAGTATTTT.

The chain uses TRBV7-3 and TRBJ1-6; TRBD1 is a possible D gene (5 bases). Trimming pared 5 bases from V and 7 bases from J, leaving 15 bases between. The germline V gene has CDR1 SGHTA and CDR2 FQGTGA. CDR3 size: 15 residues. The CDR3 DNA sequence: TGTGCCAGCAGCCCTTCGGGGGGTGGGAATTCACCCCTCCACTTT. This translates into CASSPSGGGNSPLHF.

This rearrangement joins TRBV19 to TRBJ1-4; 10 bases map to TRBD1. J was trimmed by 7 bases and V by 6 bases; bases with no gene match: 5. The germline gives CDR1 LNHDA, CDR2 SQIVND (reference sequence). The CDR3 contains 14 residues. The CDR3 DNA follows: TGTGCCAGTAGGACAGGGGGCGGAGGTGAAAAACTGTTTTTT. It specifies CASRTGGGGEKLFF.

The chain's CDR3 is CSARSDGRAFF. The CDR3 DNA is TGCAGTGCTAGGTCGGACGGCCGGGCTTTCTTT. The chain has TRBV20-1 and TRBJ1-1, with D uncertain. Trimming pared 3 bases from V and 11 bases from J, leaving 13 bases between. The CDR3 is made up of 11 amino acids. Germline V gene sequence: CDR1 DFQATT, CDR2 SNEGSKA (reference sequence).

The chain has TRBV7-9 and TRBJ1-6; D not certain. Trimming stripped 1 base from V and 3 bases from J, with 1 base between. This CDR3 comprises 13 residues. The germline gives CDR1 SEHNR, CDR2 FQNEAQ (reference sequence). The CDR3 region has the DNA TGTGCCAGCAGCTTAGACTATAATTCACCCCTCCACTTT. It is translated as CASSLDYNSPLHF.

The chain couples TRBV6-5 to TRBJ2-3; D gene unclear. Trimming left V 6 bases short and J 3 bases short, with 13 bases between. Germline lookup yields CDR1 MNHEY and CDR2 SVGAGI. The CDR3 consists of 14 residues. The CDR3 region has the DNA TGTGCCAGCAGCCCCGCGGCACCGACAGATACGCAGTATTTT. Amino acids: CASSPAAPTDTQYF.

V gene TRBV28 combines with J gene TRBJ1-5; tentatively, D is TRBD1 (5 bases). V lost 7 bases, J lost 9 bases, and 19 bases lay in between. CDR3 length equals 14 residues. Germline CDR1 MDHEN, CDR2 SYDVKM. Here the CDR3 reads CASTPGGRGWPQHF. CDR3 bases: TGTGCCAGCACCCCTGGGGGACGGGGGTGGCCCCAGCATTTT.

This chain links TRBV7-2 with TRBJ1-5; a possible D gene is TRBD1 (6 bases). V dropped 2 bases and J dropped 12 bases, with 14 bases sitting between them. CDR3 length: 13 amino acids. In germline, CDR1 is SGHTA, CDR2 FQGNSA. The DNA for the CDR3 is TGTGCCAGCAGCTTACCCGGGACAAAGGTCCAGCATTTT. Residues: CASSLPGTKVQHF.

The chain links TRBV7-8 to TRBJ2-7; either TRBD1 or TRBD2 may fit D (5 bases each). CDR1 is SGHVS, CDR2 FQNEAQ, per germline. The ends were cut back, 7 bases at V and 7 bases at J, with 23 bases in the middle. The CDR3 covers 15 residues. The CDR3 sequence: CASTTAGDGAWEQYF. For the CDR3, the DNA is TGTGCCAGCACCACGGCCGGGGACGGGGCCTGGGAGCAGTACTTC.

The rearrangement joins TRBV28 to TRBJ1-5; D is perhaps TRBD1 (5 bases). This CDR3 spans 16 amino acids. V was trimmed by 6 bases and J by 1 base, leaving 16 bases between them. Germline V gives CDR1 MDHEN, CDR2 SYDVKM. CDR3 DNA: TGTGCCAGCAGCACTGGGGGGGGATGGAGCAATCAGCCCCAGCATTTT. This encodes CASSTGGGWSNQPQHF.

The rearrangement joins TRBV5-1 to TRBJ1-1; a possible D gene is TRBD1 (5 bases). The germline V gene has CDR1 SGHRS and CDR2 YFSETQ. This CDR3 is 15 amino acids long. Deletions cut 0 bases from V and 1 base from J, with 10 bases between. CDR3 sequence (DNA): TGCGCCAGCAGCTTGGCCGGCGGGGGGAACACTGAAGCTTTCTTT. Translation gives CASSLAGGGNTEAFF. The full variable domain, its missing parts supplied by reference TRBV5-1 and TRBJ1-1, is KAGVTQTPRYLIKTRGQQVTLSCSPISGHRSVSWYQQTPGQGLQFLFEYFSETQRNKGNFPGRFSGRQFSNSRSEMNVSTLELGDSALYLCASSLAGGGNTEAFFGQGTRLTVV.

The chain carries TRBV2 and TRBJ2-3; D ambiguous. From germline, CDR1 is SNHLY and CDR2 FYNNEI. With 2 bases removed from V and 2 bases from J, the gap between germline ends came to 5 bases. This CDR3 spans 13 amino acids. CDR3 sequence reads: CASSETYTDTQYF. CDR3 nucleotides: TGTGCCAGCAGTGAAACCTACACAGATACGCAGTATTTT.

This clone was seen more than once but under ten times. CDR3 residues: CARSPRQPQHF. For the CDR3, the DNA is TGTGCCAGAAGCCCGAGACAGCCCCAGCATTTT. The J gene is TRBJ1-5, the V gene TRBV5-3; no definite D call. TRBV5-3 is annotated as an ORF whose role is uncertain. V lost 4 bases and J 7 bases, leaving 6 bases between the germline ends. There are 11 residues in the CDR3.

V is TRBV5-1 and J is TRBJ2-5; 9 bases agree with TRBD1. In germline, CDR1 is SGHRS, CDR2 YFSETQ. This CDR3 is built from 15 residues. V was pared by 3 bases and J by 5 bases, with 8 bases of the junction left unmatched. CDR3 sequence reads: CASSSRTGGGETQYF. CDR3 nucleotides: TGCGCCAGCAGCTCCCGCACAGGGGGCGGGGAGACCCAGTACTTC.

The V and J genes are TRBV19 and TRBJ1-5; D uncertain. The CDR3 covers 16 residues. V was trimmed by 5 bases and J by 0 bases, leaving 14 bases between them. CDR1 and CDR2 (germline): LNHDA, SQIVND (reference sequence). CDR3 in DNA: TGTGCCAGTAGTTCCCGGGCGGCCTATAGCAATCAGCCCCAGCATTTT. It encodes CASSSRAAYSNQPQHF. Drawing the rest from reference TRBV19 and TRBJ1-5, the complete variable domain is DGGITQSPKYLFRKEGQNVTLSCEQNLNHDAMYWYRQDPGQGLRLIYYSQIVNDFQKGDIAEGYSVSREKKESFPLTVTSAQKNPTAFYLCASSSRAAYSNQPQHFGDGTRLSIL.

This CDR3 is CASRPRLGLAGDTQYF. The CDR3 region has the DNA TGTGCCAGCAGGCCGCGGCTAGGACTAGCGGGGGATACGCAGTATTTT. The gene calls are TRBV25-1 and TRBJ2-3; 12 bases line up with TRBD2. This CDR3 region has 16 residues. Germline V gene sequence: CDR1 MGHDK, CDR2 SYGVNS. J was trimmed by 6 bases and V by 6 bases; bases with no gene match: 10.

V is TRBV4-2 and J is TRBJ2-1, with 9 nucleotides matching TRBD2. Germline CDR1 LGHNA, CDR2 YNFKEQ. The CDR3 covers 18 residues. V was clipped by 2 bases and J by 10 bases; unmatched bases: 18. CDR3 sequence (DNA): TGTGCCAGCAGCCAATATAGGTCTAGCGGGGTGAACCCCCCAGAGCAGTTCTTC. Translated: CASSQYRSSGVNPPEQFF.

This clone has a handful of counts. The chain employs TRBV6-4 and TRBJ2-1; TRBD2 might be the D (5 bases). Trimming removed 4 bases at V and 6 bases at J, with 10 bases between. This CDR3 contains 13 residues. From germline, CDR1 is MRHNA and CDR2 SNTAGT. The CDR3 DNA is TGTGCCAGCAGTGTGGCTAGCAGCAATGAGCAGTTCTTC. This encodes CASSVASSNEQFF.